This T cell receptor beta chain was retrieved from a study of blood T cell repertoires in COVID-19. The overall study: Samples came from the United States, Italy and Spain, spanning acute and convalescent COVID-19. T cells, B-cell-depleted T cells, or PBMCs supplied cDNA or gDNA.

This clone has just one count. Seattle patients were enrolled while actively infected and followed longitudinally. Germline-derived CDR1 and CDR2 are SGHDT and YYEEEE. CDR3 size: 14 residues. The ends lost 2 bases at V and 4 bases at J; junction bases unmatched: 6. Original processing notes: Amplification from reference gene primers served as the basis for estimated nucleated cell counts. Profiled with immunoSEQ multiplex PCR; TCRdb holds only in-frame clones, not every one. Clonal size and the V and J genes are those of that table, whereas D and trimming came from the DNA. This table has some 240,000 clones, roughly 80% appearing once.

The chain recombines TRBV5-6 with TRBJ2-7; TRBD1 matches at 7 bases. The TCR was taken from a woman aged 65 to 85 with COVID-19, enrolled during active disease. Sequences were obtained from peripheral blood. CDR3 in amino acids: CASSFDRAAYEQYF. For the CDR3, the DNA is TGTGCCAGCAGCTTCGACAGGGCAGCTTACGAGCAGTACTTC.